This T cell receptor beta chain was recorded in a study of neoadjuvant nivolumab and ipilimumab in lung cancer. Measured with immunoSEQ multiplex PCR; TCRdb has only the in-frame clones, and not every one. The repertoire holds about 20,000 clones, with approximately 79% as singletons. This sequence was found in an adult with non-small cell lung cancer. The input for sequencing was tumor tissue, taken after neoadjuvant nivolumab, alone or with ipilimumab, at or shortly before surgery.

The CDR3 is CASSIDTDRGTTEAFF. CDR3 nucleotide sequence: TGTGCCAGCAGCATCGATACCGACAGGGGGACAACTGAAGCTTTCTTT. The V gene is TRBV5-6, the J gene TRBJ1-1; TRBD1 agrees at 9 bases. The CDR3 has 16 residues. V lost 4 bases and J lost 5; bases outside the gene matches: 12. Germline assignment: CDR1 SGHDT and CDR2 YYEEEE.